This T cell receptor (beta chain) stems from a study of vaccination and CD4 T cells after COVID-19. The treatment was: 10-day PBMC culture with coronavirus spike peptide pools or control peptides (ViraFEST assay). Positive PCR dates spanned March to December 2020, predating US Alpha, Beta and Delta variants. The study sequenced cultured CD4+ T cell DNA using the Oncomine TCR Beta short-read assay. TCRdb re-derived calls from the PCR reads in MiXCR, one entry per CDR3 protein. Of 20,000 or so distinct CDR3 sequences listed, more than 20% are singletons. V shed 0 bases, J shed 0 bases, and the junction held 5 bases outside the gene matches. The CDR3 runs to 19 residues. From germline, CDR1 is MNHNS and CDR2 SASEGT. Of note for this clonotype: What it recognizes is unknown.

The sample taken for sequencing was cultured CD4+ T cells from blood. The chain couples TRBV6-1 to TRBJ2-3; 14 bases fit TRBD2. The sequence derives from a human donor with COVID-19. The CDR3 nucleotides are TGTGCCAGCAGTGAAGCGCTCGGGACTAGCGGGGGTAGCACAGATACGCAGTATTTT. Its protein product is CASSEALGTSGGSTDTQYF.